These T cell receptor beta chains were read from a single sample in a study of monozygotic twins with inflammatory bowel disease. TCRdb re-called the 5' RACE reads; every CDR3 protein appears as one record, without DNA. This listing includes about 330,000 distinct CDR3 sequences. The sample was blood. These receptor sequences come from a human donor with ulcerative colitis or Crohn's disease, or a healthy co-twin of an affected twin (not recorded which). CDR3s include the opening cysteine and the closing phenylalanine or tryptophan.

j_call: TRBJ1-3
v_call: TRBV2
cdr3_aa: CASSDQTGIGNTIYF

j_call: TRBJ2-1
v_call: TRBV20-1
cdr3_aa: CSARDFGAAYNEQFF

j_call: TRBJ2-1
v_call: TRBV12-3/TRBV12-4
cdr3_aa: CASSLPLYLSYNEQFF

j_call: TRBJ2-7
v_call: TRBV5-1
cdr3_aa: CASSLQGAKNEQYF

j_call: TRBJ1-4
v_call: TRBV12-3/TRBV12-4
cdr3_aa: CASSQDRINEKLFF

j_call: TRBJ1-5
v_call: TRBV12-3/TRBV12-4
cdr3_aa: CASSRVDQPQHF

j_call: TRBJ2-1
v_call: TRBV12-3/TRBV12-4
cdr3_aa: CASRLRDRSYNEQFF

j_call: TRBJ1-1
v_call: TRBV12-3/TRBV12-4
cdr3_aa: CASSLSMANTEAFF

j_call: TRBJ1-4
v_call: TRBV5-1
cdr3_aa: CASSLSVGNEKLFF

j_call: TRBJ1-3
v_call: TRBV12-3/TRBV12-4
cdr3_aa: CASGRWGDRNTIYF

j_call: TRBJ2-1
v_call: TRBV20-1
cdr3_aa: CSARDRVAGKNEQFF

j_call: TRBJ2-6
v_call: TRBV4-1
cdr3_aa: CASSQARVSGANVLTF

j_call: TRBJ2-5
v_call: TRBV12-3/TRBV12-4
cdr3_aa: CASSFPQGEETQYF

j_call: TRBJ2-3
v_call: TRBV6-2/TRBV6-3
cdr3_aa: CASSGTTGDTQYF

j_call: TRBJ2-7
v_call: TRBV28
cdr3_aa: CASNRGSGNEQYF

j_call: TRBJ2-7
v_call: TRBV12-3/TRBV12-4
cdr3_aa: CASSPRTAGAYEQYF

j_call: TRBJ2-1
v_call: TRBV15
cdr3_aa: CATRASGSNEQFF

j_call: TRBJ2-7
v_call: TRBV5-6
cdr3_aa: CASSLAGQGSSYEQYF

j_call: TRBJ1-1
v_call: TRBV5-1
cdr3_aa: CASSLGVTTNTEAFF

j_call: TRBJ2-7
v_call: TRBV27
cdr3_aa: CASSLKNRGRFLEQYF

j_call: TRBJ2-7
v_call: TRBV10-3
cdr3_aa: CAISEDREFSYEQYF

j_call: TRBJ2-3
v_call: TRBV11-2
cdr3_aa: CASSFKASGVQSADTQYF

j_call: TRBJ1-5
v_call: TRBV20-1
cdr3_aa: CSASAGPLGNQPQHF

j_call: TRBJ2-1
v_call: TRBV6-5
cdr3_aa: CASTYRAGRDEQFF

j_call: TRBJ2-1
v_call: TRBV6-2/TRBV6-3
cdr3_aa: CASSPGTSPVLEQFF

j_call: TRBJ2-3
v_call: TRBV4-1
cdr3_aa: CASMDQMTDTQYF

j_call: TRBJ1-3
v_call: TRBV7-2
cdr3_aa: CASSLGSGRPDTIYF

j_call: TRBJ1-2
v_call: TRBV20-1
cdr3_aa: CSASPVQYGYTF

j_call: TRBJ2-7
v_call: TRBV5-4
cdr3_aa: CASSESGQGFGEQYF

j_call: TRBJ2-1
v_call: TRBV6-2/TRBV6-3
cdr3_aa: CASSYRATYNEQFF

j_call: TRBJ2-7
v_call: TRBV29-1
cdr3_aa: CSVRYPNSYEQYF

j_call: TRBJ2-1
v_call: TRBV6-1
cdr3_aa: CASGSASDRGHEQFF

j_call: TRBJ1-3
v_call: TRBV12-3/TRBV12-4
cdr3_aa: CASSPDRGHGNTIYF

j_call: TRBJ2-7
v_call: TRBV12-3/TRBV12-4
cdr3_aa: CASSSQGQASNEQYF

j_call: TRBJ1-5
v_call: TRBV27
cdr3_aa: CASDLLGDSNQPQHF

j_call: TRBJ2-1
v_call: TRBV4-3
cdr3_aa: CASSLAWTGVLNEQFF

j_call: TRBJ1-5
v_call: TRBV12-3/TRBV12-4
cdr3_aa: CASSFWDTINQPQHF

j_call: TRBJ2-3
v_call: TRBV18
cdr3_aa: CASSPNFGADTQYF

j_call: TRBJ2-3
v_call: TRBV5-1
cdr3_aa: CASSSQRTDTQYF

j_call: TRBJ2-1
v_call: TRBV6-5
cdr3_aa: CASSYVSGRDNEQFF

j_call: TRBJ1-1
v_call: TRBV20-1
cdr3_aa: CSARAGGSGEAFF

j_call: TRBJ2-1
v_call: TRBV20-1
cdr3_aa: CSARPPGLNPYNEQFF

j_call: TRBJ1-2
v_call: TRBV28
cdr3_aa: CASSMDRGNYGYTF

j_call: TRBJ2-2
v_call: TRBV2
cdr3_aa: CASSRLADSGELFF